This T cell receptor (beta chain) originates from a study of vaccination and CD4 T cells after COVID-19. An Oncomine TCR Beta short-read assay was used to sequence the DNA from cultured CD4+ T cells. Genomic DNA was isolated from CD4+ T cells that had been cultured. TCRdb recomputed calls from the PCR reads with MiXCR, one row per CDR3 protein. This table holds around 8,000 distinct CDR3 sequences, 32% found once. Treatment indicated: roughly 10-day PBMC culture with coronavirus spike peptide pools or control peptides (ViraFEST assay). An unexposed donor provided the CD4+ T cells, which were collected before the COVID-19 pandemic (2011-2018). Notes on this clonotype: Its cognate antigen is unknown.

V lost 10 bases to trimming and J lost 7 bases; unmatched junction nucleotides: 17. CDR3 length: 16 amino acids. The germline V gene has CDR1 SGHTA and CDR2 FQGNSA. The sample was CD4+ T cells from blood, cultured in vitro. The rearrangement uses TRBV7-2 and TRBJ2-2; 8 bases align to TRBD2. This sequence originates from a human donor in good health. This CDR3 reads CAIPGVAGPHGGELFF. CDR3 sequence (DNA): TGTGCCATCCCGGGGGTAGCGGGACCCCACGGCGGGGAGCTGTTTTTT. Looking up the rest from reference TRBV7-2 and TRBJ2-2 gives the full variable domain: GAGVSQSPSNKVTEKGKDVELRCDPISGHTALYWYRQSLGQGLEFLIYFQGNSAPDKSGLPSDRFSAERTGGSVSTLTIQRTQQEDSAVYLCAIPGVAGPHGGELFFGEGSRLTVL.